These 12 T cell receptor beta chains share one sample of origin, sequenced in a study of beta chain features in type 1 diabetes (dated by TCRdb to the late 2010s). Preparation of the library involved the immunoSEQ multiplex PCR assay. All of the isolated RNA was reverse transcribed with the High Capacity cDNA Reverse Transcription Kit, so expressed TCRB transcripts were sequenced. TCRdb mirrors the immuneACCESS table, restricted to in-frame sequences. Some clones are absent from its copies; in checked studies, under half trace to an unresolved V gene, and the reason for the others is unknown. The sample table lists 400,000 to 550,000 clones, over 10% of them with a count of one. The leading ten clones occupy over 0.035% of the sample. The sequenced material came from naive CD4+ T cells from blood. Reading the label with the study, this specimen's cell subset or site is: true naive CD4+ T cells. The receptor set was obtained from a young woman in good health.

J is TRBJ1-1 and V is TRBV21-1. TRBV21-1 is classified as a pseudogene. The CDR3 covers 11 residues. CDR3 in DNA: TGTGCCAGCATCAAAAATACGGGGGCTTTCTTT. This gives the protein CASIKNTGAFF.

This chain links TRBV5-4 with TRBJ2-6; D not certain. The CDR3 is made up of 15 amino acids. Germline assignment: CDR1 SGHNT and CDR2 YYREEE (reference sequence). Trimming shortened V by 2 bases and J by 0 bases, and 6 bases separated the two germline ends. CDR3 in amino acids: CASSFRPSGANVLTF. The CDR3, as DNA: TGTGCCAGCAGCTTTAGGCCCTCTGGGGCCAACGTCCTGACTTTC. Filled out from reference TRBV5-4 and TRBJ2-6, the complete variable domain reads ETGVTQSPTHLIKTRGQQVTLRCSSQSGHNTVSWYQQALGQGPQFIFQYYREEENGRGNFPPRFSGLQFPNYSSELNVNALELDDSALYLCASSFRPSGANVLTFGAGSRLTVL.

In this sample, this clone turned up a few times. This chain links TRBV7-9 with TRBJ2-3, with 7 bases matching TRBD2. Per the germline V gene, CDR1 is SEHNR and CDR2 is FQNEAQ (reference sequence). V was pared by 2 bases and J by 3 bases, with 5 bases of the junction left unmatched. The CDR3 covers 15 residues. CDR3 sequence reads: CASSLTGLQTDTQYF. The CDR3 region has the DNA TGTGCCAGCAGCTTAACGGGACTACAAACAGATACGCAGTATTTT.

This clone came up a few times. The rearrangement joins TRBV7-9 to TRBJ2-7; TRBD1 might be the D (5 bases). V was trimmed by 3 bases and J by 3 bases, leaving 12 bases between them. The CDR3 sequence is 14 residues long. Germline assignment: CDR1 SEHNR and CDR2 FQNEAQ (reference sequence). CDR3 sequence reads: CASSFGEGDYEQYV. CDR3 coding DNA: TGTGCCAGCAGCTTTGGCGAAGGGGACTACGAGCAGTACGTC.

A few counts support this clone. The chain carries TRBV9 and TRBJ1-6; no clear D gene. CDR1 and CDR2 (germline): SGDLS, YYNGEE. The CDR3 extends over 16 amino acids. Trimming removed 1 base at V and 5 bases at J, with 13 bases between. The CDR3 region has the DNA TGTGCCAGCAGCGTAAGGGCGGGAAACGATAATTCACCCCTCCACTTT. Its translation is CASSVRAGNDNSPLHF.

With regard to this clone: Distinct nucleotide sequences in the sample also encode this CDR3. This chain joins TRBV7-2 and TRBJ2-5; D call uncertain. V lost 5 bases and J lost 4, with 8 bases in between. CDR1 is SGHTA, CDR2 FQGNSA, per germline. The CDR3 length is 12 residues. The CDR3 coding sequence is TGTGCCAGCAGCCCTAGACCAGAGACCCAGTACTTC. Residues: CASSPRPETQYF.

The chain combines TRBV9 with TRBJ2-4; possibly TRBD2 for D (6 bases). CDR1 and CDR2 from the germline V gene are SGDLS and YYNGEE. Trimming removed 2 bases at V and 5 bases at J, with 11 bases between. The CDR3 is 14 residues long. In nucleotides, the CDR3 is TGTGCCAGCAGCGTTGGCGGGGAGGAAAACATTCAGTACTTC. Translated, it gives CASSVGGEENIQYF.

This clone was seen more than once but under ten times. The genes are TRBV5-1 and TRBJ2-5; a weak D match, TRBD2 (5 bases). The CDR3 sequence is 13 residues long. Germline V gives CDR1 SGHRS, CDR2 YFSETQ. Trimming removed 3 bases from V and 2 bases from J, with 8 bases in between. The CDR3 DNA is TGCGCCAGCAGCTACGGGGTTCAAGAGACCCAGTACTTC. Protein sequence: CASSYGVQETQYF.

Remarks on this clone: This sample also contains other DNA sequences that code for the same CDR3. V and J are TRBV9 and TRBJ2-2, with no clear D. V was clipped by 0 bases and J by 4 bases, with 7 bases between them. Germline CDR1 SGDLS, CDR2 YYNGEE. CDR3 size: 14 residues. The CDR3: CASSVVSVTGELFF. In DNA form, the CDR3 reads TGTGCCAGCAGCGTAGTTTCCGTCACCGGGGAGCTGTTTTTT.

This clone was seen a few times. This chain's CDR3 is CASSSRASTDTQYF. DNA of the CDR3: TGTGCCAGCAGCTCCAGGGCGTCAACAGATACGCAGTATTTT. The chain carries TRBV7-2 and TRBJ2-3; possibly TRBD1 for D (5 bases). The CDR3 runs to 14 residues. V was clipped by 4 bases and J by 3 bases, with 11 bases between them. Germline V lookup: CDR1 SGHTA, CDR2 FQGNSA.

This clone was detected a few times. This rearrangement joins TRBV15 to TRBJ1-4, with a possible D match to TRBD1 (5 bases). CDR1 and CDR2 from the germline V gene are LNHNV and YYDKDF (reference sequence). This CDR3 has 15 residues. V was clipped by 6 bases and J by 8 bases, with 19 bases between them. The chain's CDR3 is CATSRATGVKEKLFF. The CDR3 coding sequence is TGTGCCACCAGTCGCGCCACGGGGGTCAAAGAAAAACTGTTTTTT.

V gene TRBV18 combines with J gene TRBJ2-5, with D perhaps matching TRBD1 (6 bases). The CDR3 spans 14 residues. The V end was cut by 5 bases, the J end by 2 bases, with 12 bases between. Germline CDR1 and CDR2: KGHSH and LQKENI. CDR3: CASSSTGGQETQYF. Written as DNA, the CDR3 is TGTGCCAGCTCATCGACAGGTGGTCAAGAGACCCAGTACTTC.